Listed here are 32 T cell receptor beta chains from one sample, sequenced in a study of T cell repertoires in cytomegalovirus infection. TCRdb re-called the reads with MiXCR, one entry per CDR3 protein. Of about 770,000 distinct CDR3 sequences listed, approximately 32% are singletons. Their antigen targets remain unknown. The sequenced sample was cultured CD8+ T cells from PBMCs, obtained from culture after CMV antigen stimulation. The receptors derive from a human donor in good health (CMV status not recorded). Some clones in this sample may be carry-over from other donors' samples.

The table lists this clonotype with a count of one. The chain couples TRBV7-6 to TRBJ2-5, with D perhaps TRBD1 (5 bases). Deletions cut 5 bases from V and 0 bases from J, with 13 bases between. Per the germline V gene, CDR1 is SGHVS and CDR2 is FNYEAQ. CDR3 length equals 15 residues. CDR3 in DNA: TGTGCCAGCAGCGTACGGACATTGTACCAAGAGACCCAGTACTTC. It codes for CASSVRTLYQETQYF.

This clonotype was detected many times. This sequence joins TRBV6-1 and TRBJ1-4; D is perhaps TRBD1 (5 bases). This CDR3 has 15 amino acids. The V gene lost 4 bases and the J gene lost 3 bases, with 12 bases spanning the gap. Per germline, CDR1 MNHNS and CDR2 SASEGT. CDR3 coding DNA: TGTGCCAGCAGTGTCCTGACAGCTTCTAATGAAAAACTGTTTTTT. Its translation: CASSVLTASNEKLFF.

On this clonotype: Given a much more abundant clone one base away, this may be a read error. V usage is TRBV7-2 and J usage is TRBJ1-1, with D unresolved. The V and J ends lost 5 bases and 1 base respectively, with 11 bases between them. The germline V gene encodes CDR1 SGHTA and CDR2 FQGNSA. This CDR3 contains 14 residues. CDR3 region: CASSRRSGNTEAFF. CDR3 nucleotides: TGTGCCAGCAGCCGCCGCTCCGGGAACACTGAAGCTTTCTTT.

The V gene is TRBV12-3 or TRBV12-4, the J gene TRBJ1-3; 7 nucleotides line up with TRBD1. V lost 6 bases, J lost 0 bases, and 8 bases stayed unmatched. CDR3 size: 16 residues. The CDR3 loop reads CASRWTGVTSGNTIYF. DNA for the CDR3: TGTGCCAGCAGGTGGACAGGCGTGACCTCTGGAAACACCATATATTTT.

The chain joins TRBV6-2 or TRBV6-3 to TRBJ2-3; D uncertain. The CDR3 totals 14 residues. Germline lookup yields CDR1 MNHEY and CDR2 SVGEGT. Trimming took 0 bases from V and 1 from J, leaving 5 bases between them. The CDR3 spells CASSYSTGTDTQYF. CDR3 nucleotide sequence: TGTGCCAGCAGTTACTCTACAGGCACAGATACGCAGTATTTT.

This chain connects TRBV29-1 to TRBJ2-1, with D perhaps TRBD2 (5 bases). The V and J ends lost 5 bases and 5 bases respectively, with 10 bases between them. CDR1 and CDR2 from the germline V gene are SQVTM and ANQGSEA. This CDR3 comprises 12 residues. DNA for the CDR3: TGCAGCGTTCCAAGAGGGAACAATGAGCAGTTCTTC. The encoded protein is CSVPRGNNEQFF.

This clonotype occurred a few times. The rearrangement links TRBV7-9 to TRBJ1-1, with D perhaps TRBD1 (6 bases). CDR3 length: 15 amino acids. V lost 1 base to trimming and J lost 3 bases, with 12 bases between them. In germline, CDR1 is SEHNR, CDR2 FQNEAQ (reference sequence). DNA of the CDR3: TGTGCCAGCAGCTTAGTGACAGGCCTGGACACTGAAGCTTTCTTT. Its protein is CASSLVTGLDTEAFF.

This CDR3 reads CSARLNTEAFF. The CDR3 DNA follows: TGCAGTGCTAGATTAAACACTGAAGCTTTCTTT. The chain employs TRBV20-1 and TRBJ1-1; D not certain. Germline assignment: CDR1 DFQATT and CDR2 SNEGSKA (reference sequence). V gave up 2 bases and J gave up 2 bases, with 3 bases separating them. The CDR3 length is 11 residues.

Note on this clonotype: Since a much larger clone is just one base distant, this may be a read error. The chain uses TRBV5-8 and TRBJ1-2, with 7 positions matching TRBD1. The V gene's germline CDR1 is SGHTS and CDR2 YDEGEE. This CDR3 contains 14 residues. V lost 2 bases, J lost 4 bases, and 5 bases stayed unmatched. Here the CDR3 DNA reads TGTGCCAGCAGCTTAGGAGGGGGCTTCTATGGCTACACCTTC. It is translated as CASSLGGGFYGYTF.

This clonotype was seen a few times. This sequence joins TRBV6-6 and TRBJ2-5, with D hard to call. V was pared by 6 bases and J by 4 bases, with 15 bases between. The CDR3 runs 14 residues. Germline V gene data show CDR1 as MNHNY and CDR2 as SVGAGI (reference sequence). CDR3 sequence: CASRSQVYLETQYF. The CDR3 nucleotides read TGTGCCAGCAGATCTCAGGTTTACCTAGAGACCCAGTACTTC.

The genes are TRBV20-1 and TRBJ2-7; tentative D call: TRBD2 (6 bases). The ends were cut back, 3 bases at V and 3 bases at J, with 15 bases in the middle. The V gene's germline CDR1 is DFQATT and CDR2 SNEGSKA (reference sequence). The CDR3 covers 14 residues. The CDR3 loop is CSARTGSRDYEQYF. In DNA form, the CDR3 reads TGCAGTGCTAGGACCGGGAGCAGGGACTACGAGCAGTACTTC.

This clonotype came up many times. This chain links TRBV7-2 with TRBJ1-5; D is uncertain. V was cut by 6 bases and J by 1 base, with 10 bases left in between. Germline CDR1 SGHTA, CDR2 FQGNSA. The CDR3 has 14 amino acids. The CDR3 region has the DNA TGTGCCAGCAGGAAAACAGAGAGCAATCAGCCCCAGCATTTT. As protein: CASRKTESNQPQHF.

This chain uses TRBV7-9 with TRBJ2-7; D is undetermined. Trimming cost V 4 bases and J 3 bases, with 13 bases left between them. The germline gives CDR1 SEHNR, CDR2 FQNEAQ (reference sequence). The CDR3 covers 14 residues. The CDR3 spells CASSSRPPVYEQYF. In nucleotides, the CDR3 is TGTGCCAGCAGCTCCAGACCCCCCGTCTACGAGCAGTACTTC.

The chain carries TRBV19 and TRBJ1-2; TRBD1 matches at 8 bases. The CDR3 loop spans 15 amino acids. In germline, CDR1 is LNHDA, CDR2 SQIVND (reference sequence). Germline trimming cut 7 bases from V and 2 bases from J; bases unmatched to any gene: 9. The CDR3 is CASTPGGQVNYGYTF. The CDR3 nucleotides read TGTGCCAGTACCCCTGGGGGACAGGTGAACTATGGCTACACCTTC. Full variable domain (rest looked up from reference TRBV19 and TRBJ1-2): DGGITQSPKYLFRKEGQNVTLSCEQNLNHDAMYWYRQDPGQGLRLIYYSQIVNDFQKGDIAEGYSVSREKKESFPLTVTSAQKNPTAFYLCASTPGGQVNYGYTFGSGTRLTVV.

V and J are TRBV27 and TRBJ1-2; D is unresolved. In germline, CDR1 is MNHEY, CDR2 SMNVEV (reference sequence). The CDR3 is made up of 13 amino acids. V was pared by 4 bases and J by 3 bases, with 9 bases between. CDR3 residues: CASSYSGDYGYTF. The CDR3 bases are TGTGCCAGCAGTTATAGTGGGGACTATGGCTACACCTTC.

The V gene is TRBV12-3 or TRBV12-4, the J gene TRBJ2-5; the match to TRBD2 covers 16 bases. With 6 bases clipped from V and 5 bases from J, the junction kept 9 bases outside the gene matches. This CDR3 has 17 residues. The CDR3 coding sequence is TGTGCCAGCAGCCAAGGGACTAGCGGGGGGGGAGGGGAGACCCAGTACTTC. Translation: CASSQGTSGGGGETQYF.

The chain uses TRBV27 and TRBJ1-2; D possibly corresponds to TRBD1 (6 bases). The germline V gene has CDR1 MNHEY and CDR2 SMNVEV (reference sequence). There are 17 residues in the CDR3. V was clipped by 1 base and J by 4 bases, with 19 bases between them. CDR3 sequence: CASSLFGGQLSIYGYTF. The CDR3 nucleotides read TGTGCCAGCAGTTTATTTGGCGGACAGCTATCCATCTATGGCTACACCTTC.

The chain recombines TRBV7-8 with TRBJ1-4; TRBD1 matches at 10 bases. The CDR3 is made up of 18 amino acids. Germline loops: CDR1 SGHVS, CDR2 FQNEAQ. The V segment lost 5 bases and the J segment 3 bases; nucleotides outside the gene matches: 12. CDR3 nucleotides: TGTGCCAGCAGCCTCCGGGACAGGGGCTACAAGGCTAATGAAAAACTGTTTTTT. Translation: CASSLRDRGYKANEKLFF.

Only a few counts were recorded for this clonotype. The chain carries TRBV2 and TRBJ1-2; weak D call: TRBD1 (5 bases). Germline V gene data show CDR1 as SNHLY and CDR2 as FYNNEI. The CDR3 extends over 16 amino acids. Trimming took off 4 bases at V and 4 bases at J, with 19 bases between the two ends. The CDR3, as DNA: TGTGCCAGCAGTGGCCGGCGGTGGCAGGGAATCTATGGCTACACCTTC. It codes for CASSGRRWQGIYGYTF.

At least ten counts were recorded for this clonotype. This chain uses TRBV7-2 with TRBJ2-3, with D uncertain. This CDR3 comprises 15 residues. Germline CDR1 and CDR2: SGHTA and FQGNSA. With 4 bases removed from V and 1 base from J, the gap between germline ends came to 12 bases. The CDR3 reads CASSSTPQRTDTQYF. CDR3 in DNA: TGTGCCAGCAGCTCGACTCCTCAACGCACAGATACGCAGTATTTT.

There are many counts of this clonotype. The J gene is TRBJ2-2, the V gene TRBV7-6; TRBD1 matches 7 bases. The CDR3 has 14 amino acids. The germline V gene has CDR1 SGHVS and CDR2 FNYEAQ. After removal of 5 bases from V and 4 bases from J, the junction contained 4 bases not matched to a gene. The CDR3 reads CASSPTGATGELFF. In DNA, the CDR3 is TGTGCCAGCAGCCCTACAGGGGCCACCGGGGAGCTGTTTTTT.

The rearrangement joins TRBV7-9 to TRBJ1-6, with a possible D match to TRBD1 (6 bases). Germline V gene lookup returns CDR1 SEHNR and CDR2 FQNEAQ (reference sequence). The CDR3 is made up of 12 amino acids. V was shortened by 5 bases and J by 10 bases, with 9 bases between the two germline ends. Here the CDR3 DNA reads TGTGCCAGCAGCCCCCAGGGGTCACCCCTCCACTTT. It translates to CASSPQGSPLHF.

This clonotype was picked up many times. As DNA, the CDR3 is TGTGCCAGCAGACCAACAGGGGTAAGCAATCAGCCCCAGCATTTT. It specifies CASRPTGVSNQPQHF. The chain recombines TRBV7-2 with TRBJ1-5; 7 nucleotides line up with TRBD1. Germline-derived CDR1 and CDR2 are SGHTA and FQGNSA. The V gene end was trimmed by 6 bases and the J gene end by 1 base; junction bases not matched to a gene: 6. The CDR3 runs to 15 residues.

The CDR3, as DNA: TGTGCTAGCTCAAACGTTTACACCGGGGAGCTGTTTTTT. It translates to CASSNVYTGELFF. The chain has TRBV7-6 and TRBJ2-2; D ambiguous. CDR1 is SGHVS and CDR2 is FNYEAQ in the germline V gene. CDR3 length equals 13 residues.

This clonotype has just a few counts. The chain combines TRBV6-1 with TRBJ2-1; 7 bases align to TRBD1. Trimming removed 4 bases from V and 5 bases from J; junction bases left unmatched: 5. The germline gives CDR1 MNHNS, CDR2 SASEGT. CDR3 length: 14 amino acids. CDR3 region: CASSGTGPNNEQFF. In DNA form, the CDR3 reads TGTGCCAGCAGTGGGACAGGTCCAAACAATGAGCAGTTCTTC.

Many counts were recorded for this clonotype. The rearrangement links TRBV12-3 or TRBV12-4 to TRBJ2-1; no clear D gene. The CDR3 spans 12 residues. V was cut by 6 bases and J by 8 bases, with 11 bases left in between. The CDR3 DNA is TGTGCCAGCAGCTTCTCGGGCGATGAGCAGTTCTTC. This translates into CASSFSGDEQFF.

This clonotype has ten or more counts. This chain links TRBV7-6 with TRBJ2-2; no definite D call. The germline V gene has CDR1 SGHVS and CDR2 FNYEAQ. The V end lost 6 bases, the J end lost 6 bases, and 8 bases lay between the germline ends. The CDR3 covers 12 residues. CDR3 in DNA: TGTGCCAGCAGTTTTATCCCCGGGGAGCTGTTTTTT. It codes for CASSFIPGELFF.

This clonotype has more than one count but fewer than ten. This chain connects TRBV14 to TRBJ2-1; D gene unclear. There are 15 residues in the CDR3. V was clipped by 1 base and J by 5 bases, with 12 bases between them. Germline V gene lookup returns CDR1 SGHDN and CDR2 FVKESK. The CDR3 here is CASSQGGLPNNEQFF. In nucleotides, the CDR3 is TGTGCCAGCAGCCAAGGCGGCCTACCAAACAATGAGCAGTTCTTC.

This clonotype has just a few counts. J is TRBJ2-5 and V is TRBV12-3 or TRBV12-4, with TRBD2 identical over 13 bases. V lost 1 base and J lost 5; bases outside the gene matches: 4. This CDR3 has 16 amino acids. The CDR3 nucleotides are TGTGCCAGCAGTTTAGGGGGACTAGCGGGGAAGGAGACCCAGTACTTC. This encodes CASSLGGLAGKETQYF.

This clonotype was observed a handful of times. This chain joins TRBV6-5 and TRBJ1-4; no clear D. This CDR3 has 13 residues. The germline V gene encodes CDR1 MNHEY and CDR2 SVGAGI. Trimming stripped 5 bases from V and 8 bases from J, with 12 bases between. In nucleotides, the CDR3 is TGTGCCAGCAGTCCCTCGGTCGGGGAAAAACTGTTTTTT. The encoded protein is CASSPSVGEKLFF.

This clonotype has only a few counts. The V call is TRBV4-1, the J call TRBJ2-1; D gene unclear. Trimming left V 0 bases short and J 0 bases short, with 6 bases between. Germline CDR1 MGHRA, CDR2 YSYEKL. This CDR3 region has 15 residues. CDR3: CASSQDENSYNEQFF. CDR3 DNA: TGCGCCAGCAGCCAAGACGAGAACTCCTACAATGAGCAGTTCTTC.

The sample holds many counts of this clonotype. J is TRBJ2-1 and V is TRBV6-1; D not resolved. CDR3 size: 12 residues. The V gene's germline CDR1 is MNHNS and CDR2 SASEGT. V was trimmed by 5 bases and J by 9 bases, leaving 11 bases between them. CDR3 amino acids: CASSPLLGEQFF. As DNA, the CDR3 is TGTGCCAGCAGTCCACTATTAGGTGAGCAGTTCTTC.